This T cell receptor (beta chain) was sequenced during a study of tumour-infiltrating T cells in Burkitt lymphoma. Whole-study context: Productive clonality predicted overall and progression-free survival.

Clones were sequenced by immunoSEQ multiplex PCR, and TCRdb holds only the in-frame ones, with some missing. The sample lists some 15,000 clones, 70% to 80% occurring once. Per germline, CDR1 LNHDA and CDR2 SQIVND (reference sequence). This CDR3 region has 15 residues. V dropped 4 bases and J dropped 1; count of bases not matched to a gene: 4. Sequenced: tumor tissue. V and J are TRBV19 and TRBJ2-1, with 7 bases aligning to TRBD2. This TCR was recovered from a human donor with diffuse large B-cell lymphoma. This chain's CDR3 is CASSSGGGSYNEQFF. The CDR3 DNA is TGTGCCAGTAGTAGTGGGGGGGGTTCCTACAATGAGCAGTTCTTC.